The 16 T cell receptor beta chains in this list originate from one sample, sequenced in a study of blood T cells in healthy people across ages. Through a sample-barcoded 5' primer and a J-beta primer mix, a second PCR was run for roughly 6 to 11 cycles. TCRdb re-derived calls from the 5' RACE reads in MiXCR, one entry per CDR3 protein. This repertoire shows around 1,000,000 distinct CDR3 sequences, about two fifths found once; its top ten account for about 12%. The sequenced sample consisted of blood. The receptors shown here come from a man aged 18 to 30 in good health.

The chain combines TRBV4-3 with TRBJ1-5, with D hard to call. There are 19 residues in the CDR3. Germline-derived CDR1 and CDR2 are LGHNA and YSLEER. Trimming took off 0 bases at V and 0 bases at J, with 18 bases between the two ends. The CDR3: CASSQDLGSAPGSNQPQHF. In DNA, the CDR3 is TGCGCCAGCAGCCAAGATCTGGGGTCCGCCCCCGGTAGCAATCAGCCCCAGCATTTT.

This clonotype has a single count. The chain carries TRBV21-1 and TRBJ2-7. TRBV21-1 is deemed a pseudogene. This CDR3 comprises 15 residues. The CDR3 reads CAGSKGFYISYEQYF. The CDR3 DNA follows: TGTGCCGGCAGCAAAGGGTTTTACATATCCTACGAGCAGTACTTC.

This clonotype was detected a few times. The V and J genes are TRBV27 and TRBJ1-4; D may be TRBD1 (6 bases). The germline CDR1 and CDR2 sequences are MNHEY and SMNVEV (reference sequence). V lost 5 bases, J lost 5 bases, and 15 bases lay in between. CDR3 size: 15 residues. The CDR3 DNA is TGTGCCAGCAGTAAAAGGGGGGCGGTAAATGAAAAACTGTTTTTT. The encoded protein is CASSKRGAVNEKLFF.

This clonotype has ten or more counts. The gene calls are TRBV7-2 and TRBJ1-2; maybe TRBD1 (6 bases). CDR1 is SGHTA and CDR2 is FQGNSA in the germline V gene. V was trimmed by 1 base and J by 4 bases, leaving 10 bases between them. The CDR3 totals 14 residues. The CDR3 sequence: CASSLETGLYGYTF. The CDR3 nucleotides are TGTGCCAGCAGCTTAGAGACAGGTCTCTATGGCTACACCTTC.

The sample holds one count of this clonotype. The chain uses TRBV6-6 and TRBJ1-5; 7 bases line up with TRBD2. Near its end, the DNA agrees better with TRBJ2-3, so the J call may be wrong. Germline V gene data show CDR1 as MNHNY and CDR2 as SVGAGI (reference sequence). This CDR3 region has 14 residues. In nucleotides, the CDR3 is TGTGCCAGCAGTGGGGGGGGAAGCAATCAGCCCCAGTATTTT. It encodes CASSGGGSNQPQYF.

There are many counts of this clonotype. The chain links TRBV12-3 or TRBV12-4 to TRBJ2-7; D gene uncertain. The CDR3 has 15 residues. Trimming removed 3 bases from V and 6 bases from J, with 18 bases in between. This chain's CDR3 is CASSLAGADRLEQYF. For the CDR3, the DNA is TGTGCCAGCAGTTTGGCCGGCGCGGATCGTCTCGAGCAGTACTTC.

The CDR3 DNA reads as TGTGCCAGCAGCTTAAGTCCGGAAAATAATTCACCCCTCCACTTT. Translation gives CASSLSPENNSPLHF. V and J are TRBV7-3 and TRBJ1-6; D unclear. In germline, CDR1 is SGHTA, CDR2 FQGTGA. Between the trimmed V and J ends, which lost 1 base and 5 bases, there was a span of 9 bases. This CDR3 spans 15 amino acids.

Written as DNA, the CDR3 is TGTGCCATCAGTGAACCAGGGAATTCACCCCTCCACTTT. Translating it yields CAISEPGNSPLHF. The J gene is TRBJ1-6, the V gene TRBV10-3; D possibly corresponds to TRBD1 (5 bases). Germline values: CDR1 ENHRY, CDR2 SYGVKD. The CDR3 runs 13 residues. V lost 3 bases, J lost 7 bases, and 7 bases lay in between.

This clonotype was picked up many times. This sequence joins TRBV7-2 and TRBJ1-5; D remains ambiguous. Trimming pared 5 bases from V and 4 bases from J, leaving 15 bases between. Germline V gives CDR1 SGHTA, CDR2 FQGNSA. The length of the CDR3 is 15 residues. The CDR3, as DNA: TGTGCCAGCAGCCCCGATCGGGAGGGAAATCAGCCCCAGCATTTT. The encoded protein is CASSPDREGNQPQHF.

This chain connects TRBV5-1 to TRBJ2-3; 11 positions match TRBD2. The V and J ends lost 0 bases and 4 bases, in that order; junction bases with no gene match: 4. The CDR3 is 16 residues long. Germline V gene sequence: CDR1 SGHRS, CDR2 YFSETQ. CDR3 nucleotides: TGCGCCAGCAGCTTGGTAGCGGGGGGGCGACCAGATACGCAGTATTTT. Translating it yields CASSLVAGGRPDTQYF.

CDR3 sequence (DNA): TGCGCCAGCAGCCAAACGAGGCGCAATGAGCAGTTCTTC. This codes for CASSQTRRNEQFF. The chain is built from TRBV5-1 and TRBJ2-1; unclear D gene. The ends were cut back, 4 bases at V and 6 bases at J, with 11 bases in the middle. This CDR3 comprises 13 residues. Germline values: CDR1 SGHRS, CDR2 YFSETQ.

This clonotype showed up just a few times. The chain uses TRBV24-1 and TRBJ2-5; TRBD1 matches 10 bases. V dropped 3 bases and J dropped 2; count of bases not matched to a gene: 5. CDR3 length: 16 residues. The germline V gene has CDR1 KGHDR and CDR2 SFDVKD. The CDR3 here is CATSDIGQGDQETQYF. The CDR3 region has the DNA TGTGCCACCAGTGATATTGGACAGGGGGATCAAGAGACCCAGTACTTC.

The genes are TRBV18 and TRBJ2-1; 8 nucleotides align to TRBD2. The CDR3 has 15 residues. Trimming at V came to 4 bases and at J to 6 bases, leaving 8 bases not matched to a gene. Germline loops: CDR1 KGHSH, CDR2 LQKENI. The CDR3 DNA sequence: TGTGCCAGCTCACGATCGGGAGGGCAGTTCAATGAGCAGTTCTTC. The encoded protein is CASSRSGGQFNEQFF.

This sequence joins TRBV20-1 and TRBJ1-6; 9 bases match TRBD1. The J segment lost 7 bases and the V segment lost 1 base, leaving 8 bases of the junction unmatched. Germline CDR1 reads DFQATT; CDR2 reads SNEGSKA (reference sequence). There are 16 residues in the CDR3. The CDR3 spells CSARGDRETRNSPLHF. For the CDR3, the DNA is TGCAGTGCTAGAGGGGACAGGGAGACAAGGAATTCACCCCTCCACTTT.

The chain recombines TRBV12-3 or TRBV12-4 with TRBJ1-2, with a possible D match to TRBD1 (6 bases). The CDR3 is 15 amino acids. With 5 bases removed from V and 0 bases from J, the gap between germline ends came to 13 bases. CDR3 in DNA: TGTGCCAGCAGTACTAGACAGGTGGCTAACTATGGCTACACCTTC. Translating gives CASSTRQVANYGYTF.

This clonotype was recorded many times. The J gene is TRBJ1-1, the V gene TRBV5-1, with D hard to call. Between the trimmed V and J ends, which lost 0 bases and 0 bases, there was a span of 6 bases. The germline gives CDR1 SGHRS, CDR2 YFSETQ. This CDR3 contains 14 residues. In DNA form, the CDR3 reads TGCGCCAGCAGCTTGGCGGGGATGAACACTGAAGCTTTCTTT. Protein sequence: CASSLAGMNTEAFF. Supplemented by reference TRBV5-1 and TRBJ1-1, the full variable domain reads KAGVTQTPRYLIKTRGQQVTLSCSPISGHRSVSWYQQTPGQGLQFLFEYFSETQRNKGNFPGRFSGRQFSNSRSEMNVSTLELGDSALYLCASSLAGMNTEAFFGQGTRLTVV.